This T cell receptor beta chain was profiled in a study of PD-1 blockade in mismatch repair-deficient tumors. TCR sequencing covered a few patients who responded to pembrolizumab. The length of the CDR3 is 15 residues. Trimming removed 8 bases from V and 4 bases from J; junction bases left unmatched: 8. Per the germline V gene, CDR1 is LNHDA and CDR2 is SQIVND (reference sequence). Measured with immunoSEQ multiplex PCR; TCRdb has only the in-frame clones, and not every one. The sample comprises around 30,000 clones, 75% to 90% of which are singletons, and about 3.2% rests with the top ten. The chain couples TRBV19 to TRBJ2-6; 7 positions match TRBD2. Sequencing was performed on PBMCs, taken around 6 weeks after starting pembrolizumab. The TCR sequence derives from an adult with mismatch repair-deficient cancer. CDR3 loop: CASWREGSGANVLTF. The CDR3, as DNA: TGTGCCAGTTGGAGGGAGGGCAGCGGGGCCAACGTCCTGACTTTC.